These T cell receptor beta chains were read from a single sample in a study of OX40 agonist ivuxolimab in advanced cancers. Profiling relied on immunoSEQ multiplex PCR, and the TCRdb table lists in-frame clones only, not all of them. Among around 69,000 clones listed, around 88% were seen once. The material was CD4+ or CD8+ T cells sorted from blood, obtained in a trial of the OX40 agonist ivuxolimab. These receptors were taken from an adult with an advanced solid tumor such as melanoma, head and neck, liver or kidney cancer. Both conserved end residues are part of each CDR3. A D gene is named only where the DNA matches it firmly. Size is stated for part of the rows, as once, few or many counts, or as a class when the clone is expanded.

clone_size j_call v_call d_call cdr3_aa cdr3_nt
once TRBJ1-5 TRBV27 . CASSLYWGSDQPQHF TGTGCCAGCAGCCTCTATTGGGGCTCAGATCAGCCCCAGCATTTT
. TRBJ2-2 TRBV30 . CAWSVLMSGTGELFF TGTGCCTGGAGTGTACTCATGTCGGGTACCGGGGAGCTGTTTTTT
. TRBJ1-4 TRBV5-6 TRBD1 CASSSRGGGVEKLFF TGTGCCAGCAGCTCGCGGGGAGGGGGCGTTGAAAAACTGTTTTTT
. TRBJ2-3 TRBV11-2 TRBD2 CASKAGGHTDTQYF TGTGCCAGCAAAGCGGGGGGGCACACAGATACGCAGTATTTT
. TRBJ2-7 TRBV2 . CASSDPGSSYEQYF TGTGCCAGCAGTGACCCAGGGAGCTCCTACGAGCAGTACTTC
. TRBJ1-2 TRBV28 . CASRSAGYHGYTF TGTGCCAGCAGATCGGCAGGGTATCATGGCTACACCTTC
. TRBJ1-5 TRBV6-6 . CASSRGPGGGQPQHF TGTGCCAGCAGTCGCGGTCCGGGGGGCGGTCAGCCCCAGCATTTT
. TRBJ2-7 TRBV6-1 . CASSEDGVSYEQYF TGTGCCAGCAGTGAAGATGGAGTGAGCTACGAGCAGTACTTC
. TRBJ2-7 TRBV28 . CASSLSQDPYEQYF TGTGCCAGCAGTTTATCCCAGGACCCCTACGAGCAGTACTTC
. TRBJ2-1 TRBV7-9 TRBD1 CASSSGQGRDEQFF TGTGCCAGCAGCTCCGGACAGGGTCGGGATGAGCAGTTCTTC
. TRBJ2-6 TRBV5-4 . CASRNTGGGILSGANVLTF TGTGCCAGCAGGAATACGGGGGGCGGGATACTCTCTGGGGCCAACGTCCTGACTTTC
. TRBJ2-7 TRBV11-1 . CASSRGRNGEQYF TGTGCCAGCAGTCGGGGGCGAAACGGCGAGCAGTACTTC
. TRBJ2-1 TRBV28 . CASSGIHRVGNEQFF TGTGCCAGCAGTGGGATCCACAGGGTGGGCAATGAGCAGTTCTTC
. TRBJ2-1 TRBV7-9 TRBD1 CASSPTGGNEQFF TGTGCCAGCAGCCCAACAGGGGGCAATGAGCAGTTCTTC
. TRBJ1-2 TRBV28 . CASSLTAYGYTF TGTGCCAGCAGTTTAACCGCCTATGGCTACACCTTC
. TRBJ2-1 TRBV27 TRBD2 CASSSTSGIYNEQFF TGTGCCAGCAGTTCGACTAGCGGTATCTACAATGAGCAGTTCTTC
. TRBJ2-2 TRBV2 . CASSEAGGVRNTGELFF TGTGCCAGCAGTGAAGCTGGCGGGGTTCGGAACACCGGGGAGCTGTTTTTT
. TRBJ2-5 TRBV6-1 . CASSDFSAGETQYF TGTGCCAGCAGTGATTTTAGTGCCGGGGAGACCCAGTACTTC
. TRBJ1-1 TRBV2 TRBD1 CASSAAGGAGEAEAFF TGTGCCAGCAGTGCGGCAGGGGGCGCAGGGGAGGCTGAAGCTTTCTTT
. TRBJ2-5 TRBV11-2 TRBD1 CASSAGTAETQYF TGTGCCAGCAGCGCCGGGACAGCGGAGACCCAGTACTTC
. TRBJ2-5 TRBV6-6 TRBD1 CASSSQGVEGETQYF TGTGCCAGCAGTTCCCAGGGGGTCGAAGGGGAGACCCAGTACTTC
. TRBJ2-5 TRBV4-2 . CASSQDRASRETQYF TGTGCCAGCAGCCAAGATCGAGCAAGTCGAGAGACCCAGTACTTC
. TRBJ2-2 TRBV12-5 . CASGLVRAGNTGELFF TGTGCTAGTGGTTTGGTAAGGGCTGGCAACACCGGGGAGCTGTTTTTT
. TRBJ2-2 TRBV9 . CASSVGGRGELFF TGTGCCAGCAGCGTAGGTGGAAGGGGGGAGCTGTTTTTT
. TRBJ2-3 TRBV2 . CASRGAGYTDTQYF TGTGCCAGCAGGGGGGCAGGGTACACAGATACGCAGTATTTT
. TRBJ1-1 TRBV5-6 . CASSQDVGNTEAFF TGTGCCAGCAGCCAGGACGTCGGGAACACTGAAGCTTTCTTT
. TRBJ2-1 TRBV18 . CASSPWMEGAGTGEQFF TGTGCCAGCTCACCTTGGATGGAGGGGGCAGGTACGGGTGAGCAGTTCTTC